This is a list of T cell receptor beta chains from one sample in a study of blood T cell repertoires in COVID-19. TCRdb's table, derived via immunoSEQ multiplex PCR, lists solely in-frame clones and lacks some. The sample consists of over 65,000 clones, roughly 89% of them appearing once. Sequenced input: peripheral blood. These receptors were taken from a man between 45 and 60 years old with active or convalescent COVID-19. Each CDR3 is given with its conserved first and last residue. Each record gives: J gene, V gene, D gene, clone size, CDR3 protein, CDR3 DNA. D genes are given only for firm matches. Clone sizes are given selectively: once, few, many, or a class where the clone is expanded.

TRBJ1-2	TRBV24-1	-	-	CATSEQGLNYGYTF	TGTGCCACCAGTGAGCAGGGGCTCAACTATGGCTACACCTTC
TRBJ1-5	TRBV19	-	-	CASSKTSTDYSNQPQHF	TGTGCCAGTAGTAAGACATCGACAGATTATAGCAATCAGCCCCAGCATTTT
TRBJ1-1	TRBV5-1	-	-	CASSLNGWGDTEAFF	TGCGCCAGCAGCCTAAACGGGTGGGGGGACACTGAAGCTTTCTTT
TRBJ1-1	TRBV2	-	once	CASSGHIQGTAFF	TGTGCCAGCAGTGGGCACATACAGGGTACGGCTTTCTTT
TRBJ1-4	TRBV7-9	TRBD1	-	CASSLGQGWEKLFF	TGTGCCAGCAGCTTAGGACAGGGCTGGGAAAAACTGTTTTTT
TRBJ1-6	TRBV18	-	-	CASSPTGANSPLHF	TGTGCCAGCTCACCGACTGGTGCTAATTCACCCCTCCACTTT
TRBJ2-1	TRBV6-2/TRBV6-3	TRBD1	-	CASSYDGQGVNEQFF	TGTGCCAGCAGTTACGACGGTCAGGGGGTCAATGAGCAGTTCTTC
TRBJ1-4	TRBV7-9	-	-	CASSFEGTTNEKLFF	TGTGCCAGCAGCTTCGAGGGAACAACTAATGAAAAACTGTTTTTT
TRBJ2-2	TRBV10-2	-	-	CASRSEAGNTGELFF	TGCGCCAGCAGATCGGAGGCGGGGAACACCGGGGAGCTGTTTTTT
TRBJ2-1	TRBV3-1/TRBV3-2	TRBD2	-	CASKVSSGRYEQFF	TGTGCCAGCAAGGTGTCTAGCGGGAGATATGAGCAGTTCTTC
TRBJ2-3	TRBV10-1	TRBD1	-	CASSEVGGATDTQYF	TGCGCCAGCAGTGAAGTAGGGGGCGCGACAGATACGCAGTATTTT
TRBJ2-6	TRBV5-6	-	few	CASSLPGNSGANVLTF	TGTGCCAGCAGCTTGCCCGGGAACTCTGGGGCCAACGTCCTGACTTTC
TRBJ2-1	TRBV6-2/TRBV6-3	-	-	CASSYSSPYNEQFF	TGTGCCAGCAGTTACTCGAGCCCCTACAATGAGCAGTTCTTC
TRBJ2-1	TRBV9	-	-	CASSVVAGFRNEQFF	TGTGCCAGCAGCGTAGTCGCAGGGTTTCGGAATGAGCAGTTCTTC
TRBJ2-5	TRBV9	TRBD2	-	CASSVGLAVETQYF	TGTGCCAGCAGCGTAGGTCTAGCGGTGGAGACCCAGTACTTC
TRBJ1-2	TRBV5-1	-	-	CASSLRVQHYGYTF	TGCGCCAGCAGCTTGCGGGTGCAGCACTATGGCTACACCTTC
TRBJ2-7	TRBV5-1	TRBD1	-	CASSFGRRQGSYEQYF	TGCGCCAGCAGCTTTGGGCGGAGACAGGGATCCTACGAGCAGTACTTC
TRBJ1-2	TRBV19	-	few	CASSEERDYGYTF	TGTGCCAGTTCTGAGGAACGGGACTATGGCTACACCTTC
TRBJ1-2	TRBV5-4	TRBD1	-	CASSLPDRGAYGYTF	TGTGCCAGCAGCTTGCCCGACAGGGGAGCCTATGGCTACACCTTC
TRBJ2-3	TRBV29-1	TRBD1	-	CSVGQGGDTQYF	TGCAGCGTTGGACAGGGCGGGGATACGCAGTATTTT
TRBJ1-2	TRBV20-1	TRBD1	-	CSAPGQGGYTF	TGCAGTGCTCCGGGACAGGGGGGCTACACCTTC
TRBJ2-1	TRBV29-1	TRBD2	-	CSVRTSEIMPVGSYNEQFF	TGCAGCGTTCGGACTAGCGAGATAATGCCGGTAGGGTCCTACAATGAGCAGTTCTTC
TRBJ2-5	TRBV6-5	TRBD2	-	CASSLAGDVETQYF	TGTGCCAGCAGTCTAGCGGGAGATGTCGAGACCCAGTACTTC
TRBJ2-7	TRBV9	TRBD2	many	CASSVGLAGDGIF	TGTGCCAGCAGCGTTGGACTAGCGGGAGATGGTATCTTC
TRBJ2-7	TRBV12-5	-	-	CASGVLEGGEQYF	TGTGCTAGTGGTGTATTGGAGGGCGGAGAGCAGTACTTC
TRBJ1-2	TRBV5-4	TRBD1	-	CASSLGGLGNGYTF	TGTGCCAGCAGCTTAGGGGGCTTGGGGAATGGCTACACCTTC
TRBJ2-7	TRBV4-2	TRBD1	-	CASSQTGLSSYEQYF	TGTGCCAGCAGCCAGACAGGGTTATCCTCCTACGAGCAGTACTTC
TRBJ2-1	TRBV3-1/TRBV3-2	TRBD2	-	CASSQNLAGVSNEQFF	TGTGCCAGCAGCCAAAATCTAGCGGGAGTTTCCAATGAGCAGTTCTTC
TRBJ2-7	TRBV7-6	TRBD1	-	CASSRDRASEQYF	TGTGCCAGCAGCAGGGACAGGGCTTCCGAGCAGTACTTC
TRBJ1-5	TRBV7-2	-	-	CASSLDRAQPQHF	TGTGCCAGCAGCTTAGACAGGGCTCAGCCCCAGCATTTT
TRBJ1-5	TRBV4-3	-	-	CASSSTGNQPQHF	TGCGCCAGCAGCTCGACCGGGAATCAGCCCCAGCATTTT
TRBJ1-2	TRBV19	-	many	CASSLGADRNYGYTF	TGTGCCAGTAGTCTTGGAGCCGACAGAAACTATGGCTACACCTTC
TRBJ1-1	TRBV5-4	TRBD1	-	CASSRDRVSEAFF	TGTGCCAGCAGCAGGGACAGGGTGTCAGAAGCTTTCTTT
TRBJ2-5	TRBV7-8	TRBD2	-	CASSHWGGEETQYF	TGTGCCAGCAGCCATTGGGGGGGTGAAGAGACCCAGTACTTC
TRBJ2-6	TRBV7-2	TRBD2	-	CASSLQAGGPGANVLTF	TGTGCCAGCAGCCTCCAAGCGGGGGGGCCTGGGGCCAACGTCCTGACTTTC
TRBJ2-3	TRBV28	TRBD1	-	CASSFDRGNGDTQYF	TGTGCCAGCAGTTTTGACAGGGGCAACGGAGATACGCAGTATTTT
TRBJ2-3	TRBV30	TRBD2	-	CAWSEGLAGDADTQYF	TGTGCCTGGAGTGAAGGACTAGCGGGAGATGCAGATACGCAGTATTTT
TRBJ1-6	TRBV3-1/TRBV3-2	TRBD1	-	CASSFRDRNSPLHF	TGTGCCAGCAGTTTCCGGGACAGAAATTCACCCCTCCACTTT
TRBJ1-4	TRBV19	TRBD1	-	CASKKVAADRFNEKLFF	TGTGCCAGTAAAAAAGTCGCGGCGGACAGGTTCAATGAAAAACTGTTTTTT
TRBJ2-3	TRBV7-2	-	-	CASKKGHSTDTQYF	TGTGCCAGCAAAAAGGGACATAGCACAGATACGCAGTATTTT
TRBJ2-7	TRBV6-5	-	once	CASSYGGGGPYEQYF	TGTGCCAGCAGTTATGGAGGGGGGGGCCCTTACGAGCAGTACTTC
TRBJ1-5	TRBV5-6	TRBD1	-	CASSLGQGNSFGQPQHF	TGTGCCAGCAGCTTAGGACAGGGGAACTCGTTTGGTCAGCCCCAGCATTTT
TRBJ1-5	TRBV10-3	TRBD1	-	CATGRQGTNQPQHF	TGTGCCACCGGACGACAGGGGACGAATCAGCCCCAGCATTTT
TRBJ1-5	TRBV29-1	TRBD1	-	CSVLQGGNQPQHF	TGCAGCGTCCTACAGGGGGGCAATCAGCCCCAGCATTTT
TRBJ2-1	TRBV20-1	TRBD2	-	CSASLTGLAGGGEQFF	TGCAGTGCTAGTCTTACGGGTCTAGCGGGGGGTGGTGAGCAGTTCTTC
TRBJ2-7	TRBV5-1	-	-	CASSDGVGGQPYYEQYF	TGCGCCAGCAGCGATGGGGTTGGCGGACAGCCATACTACGAGCAGTACTTC
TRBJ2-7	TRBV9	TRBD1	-	CASSVAGTGVREQYF	TGTGCCAGCAGCGTGGCCGGGACAGGGGTTCGCGAGCAGTACTTC
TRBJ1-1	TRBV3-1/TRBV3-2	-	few	CASSQDRWKDSGLNTEAFF	TGTGCCAGCAGCCAAGATAGATGGAAGGACAGCGGACTGAACACTGAAGCTTTCTTT
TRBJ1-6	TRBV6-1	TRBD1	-	CASSEPGQGYSPLHF	TGTGCCAGCAGTGAACCGGGACAGGGATATTCACCCCTCCACTTT